The source of this T cell receptor beta chain is a study of radiotherapy plus CTLA-4 blockade in lung cancer. Using immunoSEQ multiplex PCR, the repertoire was profiled, and TCRdb retains in-frame clones only, with some absent. The repertoire includes around 63,000 clones, less than 85% of them detected once, and 16% sits in the top ten. Chemo-refractory metastatic non-small-cell lung cancer patients received focal radiation with ipilimumab CTLA-4 blockade. Germline lookup yields CDR1 LGHNA and CDR2 YSLEER. The CDR3 runs to 16 residues. With 1 base removed from V and 1 base from J, the gap between germline ends came to 12 bases.

The clonotype was recovered from a human donor with non-small cell lung cancer whose response to radiotherapy plus ipilimumab could not be evaluated. Some clones in this sample may be carry-over from other donors' samples. The chain couples TRBV4-3 to TRBJ2-3; possible D gene TRBD2, 7 bases. This specimen was peripheral blood, taken from a patient treated with radiotherapy plus ipilimumab. Here the CDR3 DNA reads TGCGCCAGCAGCCAAGGAGGGGGGGCCCGCACAGATACGCAGTATTTT. As protein: CASSQGGGARTDTQYF.